This T cell receptor beta chain was identified during a study of T cells in Graves' hyperthyroidism and ophthalmopathy (dated by TCRdb to 2018 to 2020). Describing the broader study: Peripheral blood was sampled at the time of initial diagnosis, prior to any treatment. To identify distinguishing TCR V-J signatures, a discovery cohort of about 95 patients was used, comprising some 43 with Graves' ophthalmopathy and around 57 with stable Graves' hyperthyroidism. An independent validation cohort of about 19 hyperthyroidism patients and roughly 16 patients who later progressed to ophthalmopathy tested prospective prediction of ophthalmopathy. After blood sampling, hyperthyroidism patients were treated with methimazole at a starting dose of 30 mg daily, and ophthalmopathy patients were treated with high-dose intravenous methylprednisolone. According to the paper, TCR Vbeta CDR3 sequencing was carried out on 135 peripheral blood samples, which came from around 43 ophthalmopathy, roughly 75 hyperthyroidism and around 17 progressor patients. The roughly 91 discovery patients were randomly split 7:3 into training and test sets. The study also compared thyroid tissue and blood T-cell repertoires from 5 to 7 Graves' hyperthyroidism patients.

The CDR3 covers 14 residues, taking in both the cysteine and the phenylalanine. The only DNA kept is the CDR3, 42 bases in frame from the first base. CDR1 and CDR2 are drawn from the germline V gene (reference sequence): SGHKS, YYEKEE. The germline ends are 10 bases apart after V is trimmed by 0 bases and J by 7 bases. This clonotype was counted a few times. Its binding antigen is unknown. No much larger clone is present one base from it, and per-base qualities are unavailable. Beyond this particular receptor, the publication reports: In validation, the model predicted progression to ophthalmopathy with approximately 69% sensitivity and 72% to 75% specificity, a median of about 6.7 months before onset. A model built on a 13 V-J signature distinguished ophthalmopathy from stable hyperthyroidism, reaching 85% to 90% sensitivity and approximately 81% specificity in cross-validation and 80%/75% in testing. No statistical method was used to fix the sample size in advance, and group allocation was not hidden from the investigators. Most expanded thyroid clonotypes (frequency above 0.001) were also found in blood, which suggests that blood repertoires may mirror thyroid immune responses.

Ophthalmopathy patients had moderately to severely active disease, with a Clinical Activity Score of 3 or more, a NOSPECS grade of 4 or more, and a disease duration of less than 3 months. The study excluded patients with uncontrolled infections, other autoimmune diseases, pregnancy or lactation. Diagnoses were based on clinical symptoms, serum thyroxine and TRAb, thyroid ultrasound and orbital computed tomography. Ficoll-Paque density gradient centrifugation was used to isolate PBMCs from 8.5 to 10 ml of fresh peripheral blood. Total RNA was extracted with Trizol reagent, and quality was checked on an Agilent 2100 Bioanalyzer. The TCR beta CDR3 regions were amplified from RNA transcripts. The first round of RT-PCR for the TCR CDR3 was performed with the HTBI primer set and the Qiagen OneStep RT-PCR kit. The libraries were constructed in a second round of multiplex PCR and then size-selected and purified. Libraries were sequenced paired-end with 100 bp reads on an Illumina HiSeq2000. On the study's bioinformatics: SOAPnuke was used to process the raw data, throwing out any read that contained adapters or uncalled bases, had a mean Phred below 15, or lacked an exact constant-primer or identifier match. COPE v1.2.5 was used to merge high-quality paired reads, and clonotypes were defined as unique nucleotide sequences. MiTCR v1.1 was used to align clonotypes to the IMGT TRBV, TRBD and TRBJ reference segments. The analysis included only V-J combinations with a frequency above 0.0001, which together covered over 98% of the repertoires. A TCS score was defined as the ratio of F50 (clonal expansion) to E x V (chaos), with BLOSUM62-based TCRdist applied between CDR3 peptides within each V-J. Welch's t-statistics and random forest reduced around 550 V-J features to about 13, which were used in a naive Bayes classifier (R e1071). Through fastp at Q25 and MiXCR, TCRdb rebuilt clones from the public reads, retaining in-frame beta chains. Each entry merges the rows of one CDR3 protein and shows their most common DNA and genes. These V and J calls derive from TCRdb rather than the authors' analysis. Within this sample are 600,000 to 650,000 distinct CDR3 sequences, with around 20% of them counted one time only. The ten largest make up 34% of the sample.

The sequenced sample consisted of blood. Here the chain combines TRBV5-5 and TRBJ1-4, with no confidently assigned D gene. The origin of this receptor is a young man with Graves' ophthalmopathy. Here is the DNA: TGTGCCAGCAGCTTGGCTCCTCAGATTGAAAAACTGTTTTTT. Translated, it gives CASSLAPQIEKLFF.